The rows below give T cell receptor beta chains drawn from one sample of a study of blood T cell repertoires in COVID-19. Some clones are missing from TCRdb's copy, which holds only in-frame ones; the method was immunoSEQ multiplex PCR. The sample lists roughly 250,000 clones, around 87% occurring once. The specimen sequenced was peripheral blood. The receptors shown here come from a woman aged 45-65 years with acute or convalescent COVID-19. The CDR3 runs from the conserved cysteine through the conserved F or W. The D gene is left open where the match is weak. A row's size may be missing; if present it is once, few, many or a size class.

size,J,D,V,CDR3,DNA
.,TRBJ1-1,TRBD1,TRBV7-8,CASSSHRQGMGEAFF,TGTGCCAGCAGCTCGCACCGACAGGGAATGGGTGAGGCTTTCTTT
.,TRBJ2-5,TRBD2,TRBV3-1/TRBV3-2,CASSQEFGTSGQETQYF,TGTGCCAGCAGCCAAGAGTTTGGGACTAGCGGACAAGAGACCCAGTACTTC
.,TRBJ2-3,TRBD1,TRBV24-1,CATGGQDTDTQYF,TGTGCCACCGGGGGACAGGACACAGATACGCAGTATTTT
.,TRBJ2-2,.,TRBV24-1,CATRQYTGELFF,TGTGCCACAAGACAGTACACCGGGGAGCTGTTTTTT
.,TRBJ1-1,TRBD1,TRBV9,CASSVASQGAGTEAFF,TGTGCCAGCAGCGTAGCTTCCCAGGGGGCGGGCACTGAAGCTTTCTTT
.,TRBJ2-7,.,TRBV6-6,CASRGDKTYEQYF,TGTGCCAGCAGGGGAGACAAAACCTACGAGCAGTACTTC
.,TRBJ2-5,TRBD2,TRBV10-1,CASSRAGASQETQYF,TGCGCCAGCAGCAGAGCGGGAGCGTCCCAAGAGACCCAGTACTTC
.,TRBJ1-5,.,TRBV12-3/TRBV12-4,CAGANSNQPQHF,TGTGCCGGGGCTAATAGCAATCAGCCCCAGCATTTT
.,TRBJ2-7,TRBD1,TRBV7-2,CASSPGTGSYEQYF,TGTGCCAGCAGCCCCGGGACAGGCTCCTACGAGCAGTACTTC
.,TRBJ2-7,.,TRBV6-5,CASMEFISYEQYF,TGTGCCAGCATGGAGTTTATCAGCTACGAGCAGTACTTC
.,TRBJ2-7,TRBD2,TRBV28,CASSLWGGLGAGAYEQYF,TGTGCCAGCAGTTTGTGGGGGGGTCTTGGAGCGGGAGCCTACGAGCAGTACTTC
few,TRBJ1-2,.,TRBV11-2,CASSPRGDGYTF,TGTGCCAGCAGCCCCAGGGGAGATGGCTACACCTTC
few,TRBJ2-7,TRBD2,TRBV2,CASSDGTSGTWEQYF,TGTGCCAGCAGTGACGGGACTAGCGGGACATGGGAGCAGTACTTC
.,TRBJ1-5,.,TRBV19,CASSQWQGSDQPQHF,TGTGCCAGTAGTCAATGGCAGGGAAGTGATCAGCCCCAGCATTTT
.,TRBJ1-5,.,TRBV5-4,CASSLGANQPQHF,TGTGCCAGCAGCTTGGGAGCCAATCAGCCCCAGCATTTT
few,TRBJ2-7,.,TRBV4-3,CASSQGGDEQYF,TGCGCCAGCAGCCAAGGGGGGGACGAGCAGTACTTC
.,TRBJ1-3,TRBD1,TRBV28,CASKAPGTGRNTIYF,TGTGCCAGTAAGGCCCCCGGGACAGGAAGAAACACCATATATTTT
once,TRBJ1-2,.,TRBV7-2,CASSLDRQGLRYGYTF,TGTGCCAGCAGCTTAGATCGGCAGGGGCTCCGGTATGGCTACACCTTC
.,TRBJ1-2,TRBD1,TRBV6-4,CASSEGDRGHGYTF,TGTGCCAGCAGTGAGGGGGACAGGGGACATGGCTACACCTTC
.,TRBJ2-7,.,TRBV7-2,CASSLSRGPYEQYF,TGTGCCAGCAGCTTGTCCAGGGGTCCCTACGAGCAGTACTTC
.,TRBJ1-5,.,TRBV6-5,CASSYSGGIGNQPQHF,TGTGCCAGCAGTTACTCTGGGGGGATAGGCAATCAGCCCCAGCATTTT
.,TRBJ1-1,.,TRBV5-1,CASSFGQLNTEAFF,TGCGCCAGCAGCTTCGGACAGTTGAACACTGAAGCTTTCTTT
.,TRBJ2-2,TRBD2,TRBV9,CASSVQTGLAAGELFF,TGTGCCAGCAGCGTACAGACGGGACTAGCGGCCGGGGAGCTGTTTTTT
.,TRBJ2-3,TRBD1,TRBV27,CASSFVQGTTDTQYF,TGTGCCAGCAGTTTTGTACAGGGGACGACAGATACGCAGTATTTT
.,TRBJ1-5,TRBD1,TRBV30,CAWSVGQGGQPQHF,TGTGCCTGGAGTGTCGGACAGGGCGGGCAGCCCCAGCATTTT
.,TRBJ2-1,TRBD2,TRBV6-6,CASSRNRLAGPPLGDNEQFF,TGTGCCAGCAGCCGAAACCGACTAGCGGGACCTCCACTCGGCGACAATGAGCAGTTCTTC
.,TRBJ1-6,TRBD1,TRBV10-1,CASSLPTGNNNSPLHF,TGCGCCAGCAGCCTTCCGACAGGGAATAATAATTCACCCCTCCACTTT
.,TRBJ1-2,.,TRBV21-1,CASSKYHLTGVGWHRDYGYTF,TGTGCCAGCAGCAAATATCACCTGACAGGGGTTGGTTGGCATCGCGACTATGGCTACACCTTC
.,TRBJ1-1,.,TRBV18,CASSPSVGATEAFF,TGTGCCAGCTCACCATCCGTTGGGGCCACTGAAGCTTTCTTT
.,TRBJ2-5,TRBD1,TRBV6-4,CASSEGQGLETQYF,TGTGCCAGCAGTGAGGGACAGGGTTTGGAGACCCAGTACTTC
once,TRBJ1-2,TRBD1,TRBV30,CAWSVPGGAYGYTF,TGTGCCTGGAGTGTACCAGGGGGCGCCTATGGCTACACCTTC
.,TRBJ2-7,TRBD1,TRBV29-1,CSVEARDRSHYEQYF,TGCAGCGTTGAGGCTAGGGACAGGTCCCACTACGAGCAGTACTTC
.,TRBJ1-2,TRBD1,TRBV5-1,CASSPDRGYGYTF,TGCGCCAGCAGTCCCGACAGGGGGTATGGCTACACCTTC
.,TRBJ2-5,TRBD2,TRBV3-1/TRBV3-2,CASSPPTSGGETQYF,TGTGCCAGCAGCCCCCCGACTAGCGGGGGGGAGACCCAGTACTTC
few,TRBJ2-2,TRBD2,TRBV9,CASSPRLATTGELFF,TGTGCCAGCAGCCCCCGACTAGCGACCACCGGGGAGCTGTTTTTT
.,TRBJ1-5,TRBD1,TRBV19,CASSIELWTGENQPQHF,TGTGCCAGTAGTATAGAGCTCTGGACAGGGGAGAATCAGCCCCAGCATTTT
.,TRBJ1-2,TRBD1,TRBV12-3/TRBV12-4,CALDRGYGYTF,TGTGCCTTGGACAGGGGCTATGGCTACACCTTC
.,TRBJ1-4,.,TRBV2,CASSDSSTNEKLFF,TGTGCCAGCAGTGATAGCAGCACTAATGAAAAACTGTTTTTT
.,TRBJ2-7,.,TRBV27,CASSLTQEPYEQYF,TGTGCCAGCAGTTTAACACAGGAGCCCTACGAGCAGTACTTC
.,TRBJ1-1,.,TRBV5-1,CASSKNLGDTEAFF,TGCGCCAGCAGCAAAAATCTAGGGGACACTGAAGCTTTCTTT